Following are 5 T cell receptor beta chains from one sample sequenced in a study of blood T cells in healthy people across ages. Next came a second PCR, run for roughly 6 to 11 cycles, which used a sample-barcoded 5' primer along with a J-beta primer mix. One entry per CDR3 protein, called by TCRdb with MiXCR from the 5' RACE reads. Of 1.5 million to 2 million distinct CDR3 sequences in the sample, 25% to 30% were seen once. The sequenced material came from blood. The receptors were sampled from a woman in her thirties in good health.

For the CDR3, the DNA is TGTGCCAGCAGTTTAGACAGGGCGCGAGACATTCAGTACTTC. It specifies CASSLDRARDIQYF. This chain connects TRBV27 to TRBJ2-7, with 7 bases fitting TRBD1. Near its end, the DNA agrees better with TRBJ2-4, so the J call may be wrong. Germline CDR1 MNHEY, CDR2 SMNVEV (reference sequence). The CDR3 runs to 14 residues.

The V call is TRBV6-6, the J call TRBJ1-2; a weak D match, TRBD1 (6 bases). The V gene's germline CDR1 is MNHNY and CDR2 SVGAGI (reference sequence). This CDR3 spans 16 amino acids. Deletions cut 6 bases from V and 3 bases from J, with 20 bases between. The CDR3 sequence: CASRHPQGSLHYGYTF. The CDR3 nucleotides read TGTGCCAGCAGGCACCCACAGGGTAGTCTTCACTATGGCTACACCTTC.

This clonotype was recorded many times. The J gene is TRBJ2-7, the V gene TRBV11-2, with TRBD1 as a possible D gene (8 bases). V lost 5 bases and J 5 bases, leaving 19 bases between the germline ends. Germline V CDR1 and CDR2: SGHAT, FQNNGV. The CDR3 contains 15 residues. The CDR3 protein is CASSRGDRYVDEQYF. CDR3 sequence (DNA): TGTGCCAGCAGCCGGGGGGACAGGTATGTGGACGAGCAGTACTTC.

The chain carries TRBV6-5 and TRBJ2-3; 9 positions agree with TRBD1. J was trimmed by 3 bases and V by 4 bases; bases with no gene match: 5. Germline V CDR1 and CDR2: MNHEY, SVGAGI. CDR3 length: 15 residues. The CDR3: CASSSTGGKTDTQYF. CDR3 nucleotide sequence: TGTGCCAGCAGTTCTACAGGGGGCAAGACAGATACGCAGTATTTT.

This clonotype was seen ten or more times. The rearrangement uses TRBV11-3 and TRBJ2-1; 9 bases line up with TRBD2. J was trimmed by 6 bases and V by 6 bases; bases with no gene match: 3. Germline V gene data show CDR1 as SGHNT and CDR2 as YENEEA. The CDR3 loop spans 13 amino acids. In nucleotides, the CDR3 is TGTGCCAGCAGTAGCGGGGGTGGCAATGAGCAGTTCTTC. This codes for CASSSGGGNEQFF. Looking up the rest from reference TRBV11-3 and TRBJ2-1 gives the full variable domain: EAGVVQSPRYKIIEKKQPVAFWCNPISGHNTLYWYLQNLGQGPELLIRYENEEAVDDSQLPKDRFSAERLKGVDSTLKIQPAELGDSAVYLCASSSGGGNEQFFGPGTRLTVL.